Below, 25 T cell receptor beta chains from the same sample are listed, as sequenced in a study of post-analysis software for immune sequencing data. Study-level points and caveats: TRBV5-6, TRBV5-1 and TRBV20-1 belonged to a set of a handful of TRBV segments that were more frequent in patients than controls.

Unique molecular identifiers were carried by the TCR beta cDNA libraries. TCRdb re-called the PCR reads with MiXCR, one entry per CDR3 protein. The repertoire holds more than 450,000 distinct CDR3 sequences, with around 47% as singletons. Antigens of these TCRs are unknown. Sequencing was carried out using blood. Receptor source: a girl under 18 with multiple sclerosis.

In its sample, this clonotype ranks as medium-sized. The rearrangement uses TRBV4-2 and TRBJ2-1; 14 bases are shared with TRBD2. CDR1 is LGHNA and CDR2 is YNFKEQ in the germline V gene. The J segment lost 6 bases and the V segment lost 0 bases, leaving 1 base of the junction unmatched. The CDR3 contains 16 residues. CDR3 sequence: CASSQDGTSGGNEQFF. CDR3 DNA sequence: TGTGCCAGCAGCCAAGATGGGACTAGCGGGGGCAATGAGCAGTTCTTC.

The CDR3 DNA reads as TGTGCCAGCAGCACATTCGAAGAGACCCAGTACTTC. This sequence encodes CASSTFEETQYF. V gene TRBV7-2 combines with J gene TRBJ2-5; D unresolved. The V and J ends lost 5 bases and 3 bases respectively, with 7 bases between them. The germline V gene encodes CDR1 SGHTA and CDR2 FQGNSA. The CDR3 has 12 amino acids. Complete variable domain (other parts from reference TRBV7-2 and TRBJ2-5): GAGVSQSPSNKVTEKGKDVELRCDPISGHTALYWYRQSLGQGLEFLIYFQGNSAPDKSGLPSDRFSAERTGGSVSTLTIQRTQQEDSAVYLCASSTFEETQYFGPGTRLLVL.

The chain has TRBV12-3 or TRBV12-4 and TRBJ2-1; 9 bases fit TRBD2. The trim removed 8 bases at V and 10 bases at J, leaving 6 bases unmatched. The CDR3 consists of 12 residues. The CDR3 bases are TGTGCCAGCGGAACTAGCGGGCCCGAGCAGTTCTTC. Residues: CASGTSGPEQFF.

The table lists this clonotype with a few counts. The DNA of the CDR3 is TGTGCCAGCAGTTTAGCTTTTGGGGCAGGCTGGACCTACGAGCAGTACTTC. This encodes CASSLAFGAGWTYEQYF. The chain has TRBV12-3 or TRBV12-4 and TRBJ2-4; D might be TRBD1 (5 bases). Matching the DNA end better, TRBJ2-7 makes the J call doubtful. The CDR3 is 17 amino acids.

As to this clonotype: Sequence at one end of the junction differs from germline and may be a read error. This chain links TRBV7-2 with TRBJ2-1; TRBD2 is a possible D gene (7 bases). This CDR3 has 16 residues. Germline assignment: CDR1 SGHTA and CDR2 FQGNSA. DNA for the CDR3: TGTGCCAGCACCTTACGGGGGGCAACGTTTACAGATGAGCAGTTCTTC. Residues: CASTLRGATFTDEQFF.

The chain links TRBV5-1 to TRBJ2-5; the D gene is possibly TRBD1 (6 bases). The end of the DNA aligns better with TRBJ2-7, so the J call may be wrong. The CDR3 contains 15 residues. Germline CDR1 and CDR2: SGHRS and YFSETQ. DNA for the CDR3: TGCGCCAGCAGCTTGGAACCAGGGGTGGTCCACGAGCAGTACTTC. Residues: CASSLEPGVVHEQYF.

The CDR3 loop is CASSPGWTEAFF. Here the CDR3 DNA reads TGTGCCAGCAGCCCCGGGTGGACTGAAGCTTTCTTT. The rearrangement joins TRBV11-3 to TRBJ1-1; D call uncertain. The V gene's germline CDR1 is SGHNT and CDR2 YENEEA. V shed 5 bases and J shed 5 bases, with 9 bases lying between them. The CDR3 sequence is 12 residues long. Full variable domain (missing parts from reference TRBV11-3 and TRBJ1-1): EAGVVQSPRYKIIEKKQPVAFWCNPISGHNTLYWYLQNLGQGPELLIRYENEEAVDDSQLPKDRFSAERLKGVDSTLKIQPAELGDSAVYLCASSPGWTEAFFGQGTRLTVV.

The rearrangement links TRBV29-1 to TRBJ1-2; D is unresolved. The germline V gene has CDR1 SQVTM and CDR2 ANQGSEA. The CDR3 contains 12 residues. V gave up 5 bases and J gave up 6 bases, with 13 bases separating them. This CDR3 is CSVWYSADGYTF. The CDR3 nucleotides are TGCAGCGTTTGGTATTCCGCGGATGGCTACACCTTC.

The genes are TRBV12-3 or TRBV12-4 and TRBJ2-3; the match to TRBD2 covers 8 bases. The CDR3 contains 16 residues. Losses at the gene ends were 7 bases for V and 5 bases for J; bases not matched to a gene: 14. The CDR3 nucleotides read TGTGCCAGCATCCATAACTTCGCGGGGGGAAAAGATACGCAGTATTTT. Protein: CASIHNFAGGKDTQYF.

CDR3 nucleotide sequence: TGCGCCAGCAGCTCGACACCTGCTCCCTACGAGCAGTACTTC. This sequence encodes CASSSTPAPYEQYF. The V gene is TRBV5-1, the J gene TRBJ2-7, with D unresolved. In germline, CDR1 is SGHRS, CDR2 YFSETQ. The CDR3 totals 14 residues. Trimming pared 3 bases from V and 2 bases from J, leaving 12 bases between.

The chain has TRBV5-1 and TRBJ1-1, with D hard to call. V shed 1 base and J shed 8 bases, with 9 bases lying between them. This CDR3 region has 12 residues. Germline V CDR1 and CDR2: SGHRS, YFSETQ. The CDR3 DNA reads TGCGCCAGCAGCTTGTGGCCAGAGGAAGCTTTCTTT. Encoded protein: CASSLWPEEAFF.

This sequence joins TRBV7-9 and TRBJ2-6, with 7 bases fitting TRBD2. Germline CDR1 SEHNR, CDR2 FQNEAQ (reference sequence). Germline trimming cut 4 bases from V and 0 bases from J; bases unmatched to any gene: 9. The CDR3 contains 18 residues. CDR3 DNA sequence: TGTGCCAGCAGCTCCTTCAGACTAGCAGGCTCTGGGGCCAACGTCCTGACTTTC. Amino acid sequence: CASSSFRLAGSGANVLTF.

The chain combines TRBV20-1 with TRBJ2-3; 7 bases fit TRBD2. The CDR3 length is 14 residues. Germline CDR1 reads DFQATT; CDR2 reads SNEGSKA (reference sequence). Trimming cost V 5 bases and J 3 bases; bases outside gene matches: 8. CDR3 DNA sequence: TGCAGTGCTCCTATAGCGGGCCGAACAGATACGCAGTATTTT. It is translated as CSAPIAGRTDTQYF.

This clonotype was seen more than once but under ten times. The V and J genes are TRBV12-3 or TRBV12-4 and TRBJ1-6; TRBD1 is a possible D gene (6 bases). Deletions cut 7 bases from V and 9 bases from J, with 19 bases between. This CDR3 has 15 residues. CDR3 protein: CASTGDGGPFSPLHF. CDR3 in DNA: TGTGCCAGCACCGGAGACGGGGGCCCCTTTTCACCCCTCCACTTT.

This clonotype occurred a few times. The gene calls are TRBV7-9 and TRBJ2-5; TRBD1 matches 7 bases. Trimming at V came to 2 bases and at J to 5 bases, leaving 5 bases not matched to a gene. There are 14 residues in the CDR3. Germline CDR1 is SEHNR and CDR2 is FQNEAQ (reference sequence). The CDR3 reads CASSLQTGRETQYF. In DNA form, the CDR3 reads TGTGCCAGCAGCTTACAGACAGGGCGGGAGACCCAGTACTTC. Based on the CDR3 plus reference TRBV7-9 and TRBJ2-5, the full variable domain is DTGVSQNPRHKITKRGQNVTFRCDPISEHNRLYWYRQTLGQGPEFLTYFQNEAQLEKSRLLSDRFSAERPKGSFSTLEIQRTEQGDSAMYLCASSLQTGRETQYFGPGTRLLVL.

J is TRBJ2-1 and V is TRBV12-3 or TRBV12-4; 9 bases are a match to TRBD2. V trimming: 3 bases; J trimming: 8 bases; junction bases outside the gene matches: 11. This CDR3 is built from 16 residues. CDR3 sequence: CASSFVREGLDDEQFF. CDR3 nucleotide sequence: TGTGCCAGCAGTTTTGTGCGGGAGGGGCTCGACGATGAGCAGTTCTTC.

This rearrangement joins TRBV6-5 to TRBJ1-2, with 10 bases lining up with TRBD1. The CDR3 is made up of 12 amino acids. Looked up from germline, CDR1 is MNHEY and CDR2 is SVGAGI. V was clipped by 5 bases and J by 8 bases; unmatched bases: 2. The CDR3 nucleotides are TGTGCCAGCAGTCCGGGACAGGGGGGCTACACCTTC. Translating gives CASSPGQGGYTF.

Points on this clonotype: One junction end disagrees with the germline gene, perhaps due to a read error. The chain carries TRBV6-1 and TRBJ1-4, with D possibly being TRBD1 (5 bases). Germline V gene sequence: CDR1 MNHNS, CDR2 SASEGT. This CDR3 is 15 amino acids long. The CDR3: CASSSGPATNERLFF. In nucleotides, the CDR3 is TGTGCCAGCAGTTCAGGGCCCGCAACTAATGAAAGACTGTTTTTT.

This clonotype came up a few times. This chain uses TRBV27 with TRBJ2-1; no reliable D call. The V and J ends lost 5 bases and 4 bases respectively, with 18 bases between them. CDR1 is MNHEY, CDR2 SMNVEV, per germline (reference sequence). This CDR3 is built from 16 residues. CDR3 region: CASSPLMAAIYNEQFF. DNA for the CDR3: TGTGCCAGCAGTCCCCTAATGGCAGCTATTTACAATGAGCAGTTCTTC.

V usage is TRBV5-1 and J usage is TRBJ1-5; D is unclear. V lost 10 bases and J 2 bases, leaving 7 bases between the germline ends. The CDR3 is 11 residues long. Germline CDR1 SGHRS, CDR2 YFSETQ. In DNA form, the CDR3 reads TGCGCCGCCTCTGGCAATCAGCCCCAGCATTTT. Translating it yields CAASGNQPQHF.

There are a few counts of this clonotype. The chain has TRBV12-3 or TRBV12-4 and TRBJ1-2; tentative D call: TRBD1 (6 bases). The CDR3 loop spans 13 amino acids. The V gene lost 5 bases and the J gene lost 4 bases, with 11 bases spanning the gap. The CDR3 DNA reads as TGTGCCAGCAGTGATACAGGGATCTATGGCTACACCTTC. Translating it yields CASSDTGIYGYTF.

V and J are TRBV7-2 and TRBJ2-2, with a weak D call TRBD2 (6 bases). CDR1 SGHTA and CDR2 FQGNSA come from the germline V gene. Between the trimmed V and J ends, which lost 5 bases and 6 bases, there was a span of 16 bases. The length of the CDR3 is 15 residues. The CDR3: CASSRDSWPPGELFF. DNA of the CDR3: TGTGCCAGCAGCCGGGACTCCTGGCCCCCCGGGGAGCTGTTTTTT.

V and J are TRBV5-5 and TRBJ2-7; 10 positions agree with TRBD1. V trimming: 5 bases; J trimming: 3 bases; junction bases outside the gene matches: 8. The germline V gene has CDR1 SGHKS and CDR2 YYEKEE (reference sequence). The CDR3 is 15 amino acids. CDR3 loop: CASSAGTGAGYEQYF. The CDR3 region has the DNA TGTGCCAGCAGTGCCGGGACAGGGGCAGGCTACGAGCAGTACTTC.

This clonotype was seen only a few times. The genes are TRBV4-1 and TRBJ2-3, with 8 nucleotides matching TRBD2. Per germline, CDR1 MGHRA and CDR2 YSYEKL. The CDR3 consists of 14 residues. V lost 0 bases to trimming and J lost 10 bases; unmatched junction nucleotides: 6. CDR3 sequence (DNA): TGCGCCAGCAGCCAAGATTCGTGGACTAGCCCGCAGTATTTT. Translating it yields CASSQDSWTSPQYF.

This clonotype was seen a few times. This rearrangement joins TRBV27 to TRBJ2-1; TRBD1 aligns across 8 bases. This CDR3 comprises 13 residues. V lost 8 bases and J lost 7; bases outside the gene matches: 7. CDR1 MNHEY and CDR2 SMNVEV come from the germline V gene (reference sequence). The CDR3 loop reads CASGWTGRNEQFF. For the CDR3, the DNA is TGTGCCAGCGGGTGGACAGGGCGGAATGAGCAGTTCTTC.